The entry below describes one T cell receptor (beta chain). Seattle patients were enrolled during active infection and followed longitudinally. Authors' processing steps: Amplified reference gene primers provided the basis for estimating nucleated cell counts. The protocol was immunoSEQ multiplex PCR, while the TCRdb copy is restricted to in-frame clones and leaves out a portion. V, J and clone size derive from that table, while D and trimming were established from the DNA sequence. The sample carries more than 65,000 clones, roughly four fifths recorded once. This record comes from a study of blood T cell repertoires in COVID-19. Study summary: PBMCs, B-cell-depleted T cells, or T cells were the source of the cDNA or gDNA that made up the material.

CDR3 length equals 14 residues. CDR1 is LNHDA, CDR2 SQIVND, per germline (reference sequence). V was clipped by 5 bases and J by 3 bases; unmatched bases: 6. Source material: peripheral blood. This sequence was found in a man under 40 with COVID-19, enrolled during active disease. The chain combines TRBV19 with TRBJ1-2; 7 bases align to TRBD1. CDR3 in DNA: TGTGCCAGTAGTTACACAGGGGATTACTATGGCTACACCTTC. As protein: CASSYTGDYYGYTF.